The next 22 T cell receptor beta chains were all read from a single sample in a study of blood T cell repertoires in COVID-19. TCRdb's table, derived via immunoSEQ multiplex PCR, lists solely in-frame clones and lacks some. The sample holds approximately 100,000 clones, approximately 80% seen once. Sequences were obtained from peripheral blood. Source of these receptors: a man aged 65 to 85 with active or convalescent COVID-19.

DNA for the CDR3: TGTGCCAGCAGTTACCGGGGGACAGGGAGGGAAGCTTTCTTT. It codes for CASSYRGTGREAFF. This chain joins TRBV6-2 or TRBV6-3 and TRBJ1-1; 9 bases align to TRBD1. This CDR3 contains 14 residues. Trimming took 2 bases from V and 8 from J; bases not matched to a gene: 6. Germline V CDR1 and CDR2: MNHEY, SVGEGT.

The gene calls are TRBV7-9 and TRBJ1-1, with 11 bases lining up with TRBD1. CDR3 length: 16 amino acids. J lost 4 bases, V lost 5 bases, and 9 bases had no gene match. Germline lookup yields CDR1 SEHNR and CDR2 FQNEAQ (reference sequence). The DNA for the CDR3 is TGTGCCAGCAGCCGACGGACAGGGGGCGCGGGCACTGAAGCTTTCTTT. Translation: CASSRRTGGAGTEAFF.

This clone was counted only a few times. The chain links TRBV5-6 to TRBJ1-2, with 10 bases lining up with TRBD1. CDR3 length: 17 residues. Trimming removed 0 bases from V and 4 bases from J; junction bases left unmatched: 9. Germline CDR1 is SGHDT and CDR2 is YYEEEE. The CDR3 DNA reads as TGTGCCAGCAGCTTGGTACCGGGACAGGGGTGGACCTATGGCTACACCTTC. Its translation is CASSLVPGQGWTYGYTF.

V and J are TRBV5-6 and TRBJ2-3; perhaps TRBD2 as D (6 bases). CDR3 length equals 15 residues. Germline V lookup: CDR1 SGHDT, CDR2 YYEEEE. Trimming left V 6 bases short and J 5 bases short, with 19 bases between. The DNA for the CDR3 is TGTGCCAGCACTGACGTGGGACTCCCCAAAGATACGCAGTATTTT. Translation: CASTDVGLPKDTQYF.

The rearrangement links TRBV9 to TRBJ2-2, with a possible D match to TRBD2 (6 bases). There are 16 residues in the CDR3. Trimming stripped 3 bases from V and 0 bases from J, with 12 bases between. Germline V gene data show CDR1 as SGDLS and CDR2 as YYNGEE. CDR3 DNA sequence: TGTGCCAGCAGCGCATCTAGCGCGGCGAACACCGGGGAGCTGTTTTTT. As protein: CASSASSAANTGELFF.

The J gene is TRBJ1-1, the V gene TRBV10-2, with D possibly matching TRBD1 (6 bases). This CDR3 comprises 13 residues. Germline-derived CDR1 and CDR2 are WSHSY and SAAADI. Between the trimmed V and J ends, which lost 4 bases and 5 bases, there was a span of 11 bases. CDR3 in DNA: TGCGCCAGCAGTGCCCAGGGGAATACTGAAGCTTTCTTT. This encodes CASSAQGNTEAFF.

The J gene is TRBJ2-3, the V gene TRBV28; D possibly corresponds to TRBD1 (5 bases). Germline V lookup: CDR1 MDHEN, CDR2 SYDVKM. There are 16 residues in the CDR3. Trimming took off 4 bases at V and 1 base at J, with 15 bases between the two ends. CDR3 DNA sequence: TGTGCCAGCAGTTCTTTCAGGGTGGTGGGCACAGATACGCAGTATTTT. This encodes CASSSFRVVGTDTQYF. Full variable domain (missing parts from reference TRBV28 and TRBJ2-3): DVKVTQSSRYLVKRTGEKVFLECVQDMDHENMFWYRQDPGLGLRLIYFSYDVKMKEKGDIPEGYSVSREKKERFSLILESASTNQTSMYLCASSSFRVVGTDTQYFGPGTRLTVL.

The chain joins TRBV9 to TRBJ2-3, with TRBD2 as a possible D gene (6 bases). The V gene lost 2 bases and the J gene lost 0 bases, with 16 bases spanning the gap. The CDR3 contains 17 residues. Germline V gene sequence: CDR1 SGDLS, CDR2 YYNGEE. The CDR3 sequence: CASSVGRLATSTDTQYF. The DNA for the CDR3 is TGTGCCAGCAGCGTTGGGAGGCTAGCGACTAGCACAGATACGCAGTATTTT.

The V gene is TRBV28, the J gene TRBJ1-4; 10 bases match TRBD1. The CDR3 spans 15 residues. From germline, CDR1 is MDHEN and CDR2 SYDVKM. J was trimmed by 7 bases and V by 7 bases; bases with no gene match: 9. The CDR3 nucleotides read TGTGCCAGCACCTTAGGGACAGGGGTGGGTGAAAAACTGTTTTTT. Translated, it gives CASTLGTGVGEKLFF.

The CDR3: CASSLGSSGALNEQYF. CDR3 DNA: TGCGCCAGCAGCTTGGGGTCTAGCGGGGCTCTGAACGAGCAGTACTTC. The genes are TRBV5-1 and TRBJ2-7, with 9 bases aligning to TRBD2. The germline V gene encodes CDR1 SGHRS and CDR2 YFSETQ. V lost 0 bases to trimming and J lost 5 bases; unmatched junction nucleotides: 9. The CDR3 extends over 16 amino acids.

This clone was seen more than once but under ten times. The V and J genes are TRBV5-4 and TRBJ1-2; 9 nucleotides line up with TRBD1. V shed 4 bases and J 6 bases; nucleotides not matched to a gene: 4. The CDR3 contains 13 residues. The V gene's germline CDR1 is SGHNT and CDR2 YYREEE (reference sequence). The CDR3 DNA reads as TGTGCCAGCAGCCCGGACAGGGGAGATGGCTACACCTTC. Its protein is CASSPDRGDGYTF.

This CDR3 reads CASSAVGGVGDTQYF. Written as DNA, the CDR3 is TGTGCCAGCAGCGCGGTCGGGGGAGTTGGAGATACGCAGTATTTT. This chain connects TRBV6-5 to TRBJ2-3; a possible D gene is TRBD2 (6 bases). With 6 bases removed from V and 5 bases from J, the gap between germline ends came to 18 bases. The V gene's germline CDR1 is MNHEY and CDR2 SVGAGI. The CDR3 spans 15 residues.

The gene calls are TRBV25-1 and TRBJ2-3, with D perhaps matching TRBD1 (7 bases). Germline V gene data show CDR1 as MGHDK and CDR2 as SYGVNS. This CDR3 spans 17 amino acids. V dropped 4 bases and J dropped 5 bases, with 22 bases sitting between them. CDR3 DNA: TGTGCCAGCAGTGGGCAGGGGCCGGGGGACAGAAGAGATACGCAGTATTTT. It yields the protein CASSGQGPGDRRDTQYF.

This rearrangement joins TRBV10-3 to TRBJ1-1; possible D gene TRBD1, 6 bases. The germline CDR1 and CDR2 sequences are ENHRY and SYGVKD. V was pared by 11 bases and J by 4 bases, with 20 bases between. The CDR3 is 14 amino acids. The CDR3 coding sequence is TGTGCCGCGACCAGTAATACAGGGCCCACTGAAGCTTTCTTT. The encoded protein is CAATSNTGPTEAFF.

This rearrangement joins TRBV11-2 to TRBJ2-3, with a possible D match to TRBD2 (7 bases). The germline V gene has CDR1 SGHAT and CDR2 FQNNGV. Trimming took off 5 bases at V and 11 bases at J, with 11 bases between the two ends. The CDR3 totals 11 residues. As DNA, the CDR3 is TGTGCCAGCAGCGCGGGGGCGAGGCAGTATTTT. It translates to CASSAGARQYF.

The rearrangement uses TRBV11-2 and TRBJ1-1; tentative D call: TRBD1 (6 bases). The germline gives CDR1 SGHAT, CDR2 FQNNGV. Trimming shortened V by 2 bases and J by 9 bases, and 10 bases separated the two germline ends. The CDR3 is 12 amino acids. This CDR3 reads CASSLLGGKAFF. CDR3 bases: TGTGCCAGCAGCTTACTAGGGGGTAAAGCTTTCTTT.

This chain links TRBV5-1 with TRBJ2-1, with 12 bases fitting TRBD2. Germline V gene data show CDR1 as SGHRS and CDR2 as YFSETQ. This CDR3 comprises 15 residues. V dropped 3 bases and J dropped 4; count of bases not matched to a gene: 2. CDR3 in amino acids: CASSSTSGGYNEQFF. Here the CDR3 DNA reads TGCGCCAGCAGCTCGACTAGCGGGGGTTACAATGAGCAGTTCTTC.

This clone was seen a few times. The genes are TRBV3-1 (or the pseudogene TRBV3-2) and TRBJ2-3, with 7 bases aligning to TRBD1. The CDR3 has 15 residues. The V gene end was trimmed by 3 bases and the J gene end by 2 bases; junction bases not matched to a gene: 5. CDR1 and CDR2 from the germline V gene are LGHDT and YNNKEL (reference sequence). CDR3 region: CASSHHRGDTDTQYF. DNA of the CDR3: TGTGCCAGCAGCCACCACAGGGGCGACACAGATACGCAGTATTTT.

The V gene is TRBV6-5, the J gene TRBJ1-1, with TRBD1 matching over 7 bases. V shed 6 bases and J 0 bases; nucleotides not matched to a gene: 4. This CDR3 has 14 residues. Germline loops: CDR1 MNHEY, CDR2 SVGAGI. CDR3: CASRADRVNTEAFF. DNA of the CDR3: TGTGCCAGCAGAGCCGACAGGGTGAACACTGAAGCTTTCTTT.

The chain couples TRBV11-2 to TRBJ1-1; D uncertain. This CDR3 contains 13 residues. The germline V gene encodes CDR1 SGHAT and CDR2 FQNNGV. Trimming took 5 bases from V and 2 from J, leaving 9 bases between them. The CDR3 nucleotides read TGTGCCAGCAGCCTTACTACCAACACTGAAGCTTTCTTT. Translation gives CASSLTTNTEAFF.

The chain joins TRBV5-6 to TRBJ1-3; D remains unclear. The CDR3 totals 13 residues. Germline assignment: CDR1 SGHDT and CDR2 YYEEEE. Trimming pared 2 bases from V and 0 bases from J, leaving 3 bases between. The CDR3 loop is CASSFYSGNTIYF. The CDR3, as DNA: TGTGCCAGCAGCTTCTACTCTGGAAACACCATATATTTT.

This clone was counted a few times. CDR3 protein: CASSPDLGTGDVTGYTF. DNA for the CDR3: TGTGCCAGCTCACCGGACCTGGGTACAGGGGATGTTACTGGCTACACCTTC. The rearrangement joins TRBV18 to TRBJ1-2; 7 nucleotides align to TRBD1. Germline trimming cut 3 bases from V and 7 bases from J; bases unmatched to any gene: 17. The CDR3 has 17 residues. Per the germline V gene, CDR1 is KGHSH and CDR2 is LQKENI.